There are many counts of the clone carrying this T cell receptor (beta chain). What it binds is unknown. In germline, CDR1 is SEHNR, CDR2 FQNEAQ (reference sequence). There are 10 residues in the CDR3. V was trimmed by 4 bases and J by 6 bases, leaving 1 base between them. The sample comes from a study of T-cell memory formation after mild COVID-19. Whole-study context: TCR clusters showed largely donor specificity. Whole-study results and caveats: Clones that got smaller from day 15 to 85 had even CD4/CD8, while clones growing later tipped toward CD4+. Among contracting clones, CD4+ were mainly CM/EM and CD8+ enriched in EMRA.

5'RACE with constant-segment primers yielded barcoded, UMI-tagged TCR alpha and TCR beta cDNA libraries. TCRdb passed the 5' RACE reads through MiXCR, listing each CDR3 protein once. The sample carries roughly 480,000 distinct CDR3 sequences, 25% recorded once. The chain carries TRBV7-9 and TRBJ2-1, with no clear D. The clonotype comes from an adult woman who had mild COVID-19 (a few samples of this study predate the infection). Cell type and time point are not known. Source material: PBMCs or a T cell subset sorted from them (not recorded which). CDR3 bases: TGTGCCAGCAGCTCCAATGAGCAGTTCTTC. It yields the protein CASSSNEQFF.